Listed here are 21 T cell receptor beta chains from one sample, sequenced in a study of shared clonotypes between healthy human individuals (TCRdb year 2020). For the CD8 naive samples, CD45RO-negative cells were positively selected for CCR7, yielding a CD45RA+CCR7+ population from which TemRA cells were excluded. The library was obtained by the immunoSEQ multiplex PCR assay. The immuneACCESS repertoire file appears here via TCRdb, limited to in-frame rearrangements. These files lack a portion of the clones; in checked studies, under half of the deficit traces to unresolved V genes, and the cause of the others is not known. The sample table records a few million clones; just over 90% of these occur just once. Of the sample, around 1.8% falls within the top ten clones. Sequencing used naive CD8+ T cells from PBMCs. The meaning of the sample's cell subset or site label: CD45RA+CCR7+. The receptors were sampled from a man younger than 35 in good health. Some clones in this sample may be carry-over from other donors' samples.

The V gene is TRBV27, the J gene TRBJ2-1, with D perhaps given as TRBD1 or TRBD2 (5 bases each). The ends were cut back, 0 bases at V and 5 bases at J, with 14 bases in the middle. The V gene's germline CDR1 is MNHEY and CDR2 SMNVEV (reference sequence). This CDR3 contains 16 residues. This chain's CDR3 is CASSLSRSGAHNEQFF. Written as DNA, the CDR3 is TGTGCCAGCAGTTTATCTCGCTCCGGGGCCCACAATGAGCAGTTCTTC.

This chain joins TRBV29-1 and TRBJ2-1; possibly TRBD2 for D (6 bases). The V gene lost 6 bases and the J gene lost 7 bases, with 13 bases spanning the gap. CDR3 length: 12 residues. Looked up from germline, CDR1 is SQVTM and CDR2 is ANQGSEA. The CDR3 DNA follows: TGCAGCGTCCCGGGAGTAGGGAATGAGCAGTTCTTC. This gives the protein CSVPGVGNEQFF.

V is TRBV27 and J is TRBJ2-3; a weak D match, TRBD2 (5 bases). CDR3 length: 14 residues. Trimming removed 0 bases at V and 4 bases at J, with 8 bases between. Germline V lookup: CDR1 MNHEY, CDR2 SMNVEV (reference sequence). Written as DNA, the CDR3 is TGTGCCAGCAGTTTATCAATGGGAGCAGATACGCAGTATTTT. The encoded protein is CASSLSMGADTQYF.

The J gene is TRBJ1-4, the V gene TRBV9, with D perhaps matching TRBD1 (5 bases). V was clipped by 4 bases and J by 6 bases, with 10 bases between them. Germline values: CDR1 SGDLS, CDR2 YYNGEE. This CDR3 comprises 13 residues. The CDR3 loop reads CASSRRGDEKLFF. The DNA for the CDR3 is TGTGCCAGCAGCCGAAGGGGTGATGAAAAACTGTTTTTT.

The chain is built from TRBV10-1 and TRBJ1-1, with D hard to call. The CDR3 covers 13 residues. CDR1 and CDR2 from the germline V gene are WNHNN and SYGVQD (reference sequence). The ends were cut back, 6 bases at V and 1 base at J, with 9 bases in the middle. DNA of the CDR3: TGCGCCAGCAGCCTGGGAGAGAACACTGAAGCTTTCTTT. This gives the protein CASSLGENTEAFF.

The chain links TRBV28 to TRBJ1-4; tentative D call: TRBD1 (5 bases). Germline CDR1 MDHEN, CDR2 SYDVKM. The CDR3 consists of 18 residues. The germline V and J ends were trimmed by 6 bases and 3 bases, with 23 bases remaining between them. In DNA form, the CDR3 reads TGTGCCAGCAGCCCCGGGACCGAGCACATCTCAGCTAATGAAAAACTGTTTTTT. Translation gives CASSPGTEHISANEKLFF.

The rearrangement joins TRBV1 to TRBJ2-3; the table's D gene call, TRBD2, was not cross checked with the DNA. TRBV1 is a documented pseudogene. The CDR3 loop spans 18 amino acids. The DNA for the CDR3 is TGCACCAGCAGCCACGCCCCGGGACTAGCGGGAGCCCGAGATACGCAGTATTTT. Protein sequence: CTSSHAPGLAGARDTQYF.

J is TRBJ1-5 and V is TRBV5-8, with D possibly matching TRBD1 (6 bases). Germline CDR1 and CDR2: SGHTS and YDEGEE. This CDR3 region has 15 residues. The V end was cut by 1 base, the J end by 7 bases, with 15 bases between. This CDR3 is CASSLPNRVGQPQHF. The CDR3, as DNA: TGTGCCAGCAGCTTGCCCAACAGGGTTGGACAGCCCCAGCATTTT.

The V call is TRBV29-1, the J call TRBJ2-5, with D perhaps TRBD1 (5 bases). With 6 bases removed from V and 1 base from J, the gap between germline ends came to 15 bases. The CDR3 totals 14 residues. Germline V lookup: CDR1 SQVTM, CDR2 ANQGSEA. The CDR3 loop reads CSVASRDSQETQYF. Here the CDR3 DNA reads TGCAGCGTCGCCTCCAGAGACAGCCAAGAGACCCAGTACTTC.

This clone was seen just once. The genes are TRBV4-3 and TRBJ1-1; D gene uncertain. V shed 4 bases and J shed 5 bases, with 11 bases lying between them. Germline-derived CDR1 and CDR2 are LGHNA and YSLEER. The CDR3 is made up of 13 amino acids. CDR3 in amino acids: CASSRPLGTEAFF. The CDR3 DNA is TGCGCCAGCAGCCGGCCCTTGGGTACTGAAGCTTTCTTT.

The J gene is TRBJ2-3, the V gene TRBV4-1; tentative D call: TRBD1 (6 bases). V was shortened by 1 base and J by 1 base, with 12 bases between the two germline ends. This CDR3 is built from 16 residues. The germline V gene encodes CDR1 MGHRA and CDR2 YSYEKL. CDR3 bases: TGCGCCAGCAGCCAAGGCAGGGGACCTCGCACAGATACGCAGTATTTT. Its translation: CASSQGRGPRTDTQYF.

V is TRBV6-1 and J is TRBJ1-2; TRBD1 is a possible D gene (6 bases). V lost 6 bases, J lost 7 bases, and 12 bases lay in between. The CDR3 covers 12 residues. Germline values: CDR1 MNHNS, CDR2 SASEGT. The CDR3 is CASRGGVGGYTF. As DNA, the CDR3 is TGTGCCAGCAGAGGGGGAGTGGGTGGCTACACCTTC.

This sequence joins TRBV6-1 and TRBJ2-3; 7 bases fit TRBD2. The CDR3 extends over 18 amino acids. Germline-derived CDR1 and CDR2 are MNHNS and SASEGT. Trimming removed 1 base from V and 4 bases from J; junction bases left unmatched: 14. CDR3 loop: CASSEVLLRGLSPDTQYF. The CDR3 DNA is TGTGCCAGCAGTGAAGTCCTCCTACGGGGACTATCGCCAGATACGCAGTATTTT.

The chain is built from TRBV7-9 and TRBJ1-4; 7 bases are a match to TRBD1. The V gene end was trimmed by 5 bases and the J gene end by 4 bases; junction bases not matched to a gene: 10. Germline assignment: CDR1 SEHNR and CDR2 FQNEAQ (reference sequence). CDR3 size: 16 residues. CDR3 region: CASSTPRDSDNEKLFF. For the CDR3, the DNA is TGTGCCAGCAGCACCCCCCGGGACAGTGATAATGAAAAACTGTTTTTT.

The chain combines TRBV28 with TRBJ2-7, with 10 bases aligning to TRBD1. Germline trimming cut 6 bases from V and 7 bases from J; bases unmatched to any gene: 9. CDR1 is MDHEN and CDR2 is SYDVKM in the germline V gene. The CDR3 has 14 amino acids. DNA for the CDR3: TGTGCCAGCAGCCCCGGGACAGGGGACGCGGAGCAGTACTTC. Translating it yields CASSPGTGDAEQYF. Full variable domain (remainder filled in from reference TRBV28 and TRBJ2-7): DVKVTQSSRYLVKRTGEKVFLECVQDMDHENMFWYRQDPGLGLRLIYFSYDVKMKEKGDIPEGYSVSREKKERFSLILESASTNQTSMYLCASSPGTGDAEQYFGPGTRLTVT.

V and J are TRBV7-6 and TRBJ2-3; 7 nucleotides line up with TRBD2. V gave up 3 bases and J gave up 5 bases; unmatched junction bases: 11. The CDR3 extends over 16 amino acids. Per germline, CDR1 SGHVS and CDR2 FNYEAQ. This CDR3 is CASSFLAGVTEDTQYF. The CDR3 DNA reads TGTGCCAGCAGCTTCTTGGCGGGGGTGACGGAAGATACGCAGTATTTT. Looking up the rest from reference TRBV7-6 and TRBJ2-3 gives the full variable domain: GAGVSQSPRYKVTKRGQDVALRCDPISGHVSLYWYRQALGQGPEFLTYFNYEAQQDKSGLPNDRFSAERPEGSISTLTIQRTEQRDSAMYRCASSFLAGVTEDTQYFGPGTRLTVL.

The chain uses TRBV9 and TRBJ1-1; no firm D call. CDR1 and CDR2 (germline): SGDLS, YYNGEE. This CDR3 has 18 amino acids. The V end lost 1 base, the J end lost 4 bases, and 23 bases lay between the germline ends. CDR3 sequence: CASSVTPSSYSLFTEAFF. Written as DNA, the CDR3 is TGTGCCAGCAGCGTAACCCCATCGAGCTATAGTCTATTCACTGAAGCTTTCTTT. Full variable domain (outside the CDR3, taken from reference TRBV9 and TRBJ1-1): DSGVTQTPKHLITATGQRVTLRCSPRSGDLSVYWYQQSLDQGLQFLIQYYNGEERAKGNILERFSAQQFPDLHSELNLSSLELGDSALYFCASSVTPSSYSLFTEAFFGQGTRLTVV.

The chain uses TRBV7-6 and TRBJ2-1; unclear D gene. V was pared by 1 base and J by 7 bases, with 14 bases between. The CDR3 spans 15 residues. Germline V gene data show CDR1 as SGHVS and CDR2 as FNYEAQ. Written as DNA, the CDR3 is TGTGCCAGCAGCTTAGGTGTCGCCCCGGGTAATGAGCAGTTCTTC. It yields the protein CASSLGVAPGNEQFF.

On this clone: Mismatch with germline at one junction end may stem from a read error. The chain links TRBV28 to TRBJ1-1, with D possibly TRBD1 on 6 matching bases. Per germline, CDR1 MDHEN and CDR2 SYDVKM. The CDR3 is 11 residues long. In DNA, the CDR3 is TGTGCCAGCAGTCCCGACAGGCGGCCGGTCTTT. This codes for CASSPDRRPVF.

This sequence joins TRBV4-1 and TRBJ2-7, with 13 bases that match TRBD2. After removal of 4 bases from V and 1 base from J, the junction contained 4 bases not matched to a gene. The germline gives CDR1 MGHRA, CDR2 YSYEKL. The CDR3 totals 16 residues. The CDR3: CASSPRTSGSSYEQYF. The DNA for the CDR3 is TGCGCCAGCAGCCCCCGGACTAGCGGGAGTTCCTACGAGCAGTACTTC.

The chain carries TRBV29-1 and TRBJ2-5, with D possibly TRBD1 on 5 matching bases. CDR1 and CDR2 from the germline V gene are SQVTM and ANQGSEA. Between the trimmed V and J ends, which lost 1 base and 2 bases, there was a span of 23 bases. The CDR3 is 18 residues long. This chain's CDR3 is CSVEVRTTRGNPQETQYF. As DNA, the CDR3 is TGCAGCGTTGAAGTGAGGACCACAAGGGGCAATCCGCAAGAGACCCAGTACTTC.